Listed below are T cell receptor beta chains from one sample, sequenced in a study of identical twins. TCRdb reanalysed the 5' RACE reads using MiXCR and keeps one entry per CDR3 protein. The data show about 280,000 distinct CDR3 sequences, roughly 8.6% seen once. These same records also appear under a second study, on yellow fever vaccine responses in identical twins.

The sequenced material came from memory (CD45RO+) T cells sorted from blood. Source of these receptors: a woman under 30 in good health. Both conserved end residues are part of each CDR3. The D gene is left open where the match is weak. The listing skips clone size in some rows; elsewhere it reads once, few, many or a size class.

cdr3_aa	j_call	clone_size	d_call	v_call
CASSYSTVETQYF	TRBJ2-5	many	.	TRBV6-6
CASSAAGTTPGETQYF	TRBJ2-5	few	.	TRBV2
CASSQRQGGEKLFF	TRBJ1-4	few	TRBD1	TRBV18
CASSRSGVDEQYF	TRBJ2-7	few	.	TRBV4-1
CSAGPGVAYEQYF	TRBJ2-7	many	.	TRBV20-1
CASSPGDWPDTQYF	TRBJ2-3	.	.	TRBV7-9
CASRTSGSSYNEQFF	TRBJ2-1	many	TRBD2	TRBV6-1
CSASFRGSSYNSPLHF	TRBJ1-6	.	TRBD1	TRBV20-1
CSAPTGANTEAFF	TRBJ1-1	many	.	TRBV20-1
CASSLASRQLGTGELFF	TRBJ2-2	few	.	TRBV7-8
CASSQWRVGSTGELFF	TRBJ2-2	.	.	TRBV14
CASSQTTGADTQYF	TRBJ2-3	.	TRBD1	TRBV5-7
CSARDPGRANQPQHF	TRBJ1-5	many	.	TRBV20-1
CASSSGWDTQYF	TRBJ2-3	many	.	TRBV6-5
CASSQGQRGSYEQYF	TRBJ2-7	.	TRBD2	TRBV3-1
CASSLESAAPTDTQYF	TRBJ2-3	few	.	TRBV11-1
CASSEDWAQSKIGQYF	TRBJ2-7	many	.	TRBV6-1
CSARVGLNEQFF	TRBJ2-1	.	.	TRBV20-1
CASSLNRGLGSGANVLTF	TRBJ2-6	.	TRBD1	TRBV27
CASSPHSGGTDTQYF	TRBJ2-3	.	TRBD2	TRBV9
CASSFTLAGDPTGELFF	TRBJ2-2	few	TRBD2	TRBV28
CSVRGTSNSGELFF	TRBJ2-2	many	.	TRBV29-1
CASSVVSGAAGELFF	TRBJ2-2	few	.	TRBV9
CASSQGTGGLNRLHF	TRBJ1-6	few	TRBD1	TRBV6-1
CASSLAPQETQYF	TRBJ2-5	many	.	TRBV5-1
CASSQLAGAPTGELFF	TRBJ2-2	few	TRBD2	TRBV14
CASSQESGGNYGYTF	TRBJ1-2	.	.	TRBV4-2
CASSEPDRSKQFF	TRBJ2-1	few	.	TRBV10-1
CASSLFPTRDYGYTF	TRBJ1-2	many	.	TRBV27
CASSQDVSGRTGELFF	TRBJ2-2	few	TRBD2	TRBV4-1
CASSFWDRGGDTQYF	TRBJ2-3	many	TRBD1	TRBV11-2
CSAAGLAGATSYNEQFF	TRBJ2-1	few	TRBD2	TRBV20-1
CASSSRAGASTDTQYF	TRBJ2-3	.	.	TRBV3-1